This T cell receptor (beta chain) emerged from a study of human T cells and chemical hapten exposure. Study as a whole: Small pooled library volume differences mainly caused per-sample TCR yield variation.

In TCRdb, the 5' RACE reads were re-called with MiXCR into one record per CDR3 protein. The table has 81,000 or so distinct CDR3 sequences, about 7.7% seen once. Germline V gene lookup returns CDR1 SNHLY and CDR2 FYNNEI. The CDR3 is 15 residues long. The V segment lost 4 bases and the J segment 4 bases; nucleotides outside the gene matches: 4. The authors' total RNA extraction used unfractionated whole blood. The V and J genes are TRBV2 and TRBJ1-5; 10 bases line up with TRBD1. The TCR was taken from a male donor in good health. CDR3 sequence (DNA): TGTGCCAGCAGTGGACAGGGGGCCGAAAATCAGCCCCAGCATTTT. Protein: CASSGQGAENQPQHF.